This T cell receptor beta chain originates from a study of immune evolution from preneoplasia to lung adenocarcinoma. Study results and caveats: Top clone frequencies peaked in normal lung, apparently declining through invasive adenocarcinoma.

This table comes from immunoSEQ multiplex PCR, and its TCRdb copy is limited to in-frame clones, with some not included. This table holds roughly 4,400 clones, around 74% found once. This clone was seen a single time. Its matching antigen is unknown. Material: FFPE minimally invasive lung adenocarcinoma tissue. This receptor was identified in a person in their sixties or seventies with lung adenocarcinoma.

The CDR3 coding sequence is TGCAGCGTTGGGGTGACGGGGAACACTGAAGCTTTCTTT. Its protein product is CSVGVTGNTEAFF. J is TRBJ1-1 and V is TRBV29-1; D gene uncertain. CDR3 length equals 13 residues. CDR1 and CDR2 (germline): SQVTM, ANQGSEA. Trimming removed 4 bases at V and 1 base at J, with 10 bases between.